This T cell receptor (beta chain) was obtained from a study of blood T cell repertoires in COVID-19. V was pared by 4 bases and J by 4 bases, with 2 bases of the junction left unmatched. CDR3 length: 12 residues. Germline lookup yields CDR1 GTSNPN and CDR2 SVGIG (reference sequence). In the source study's methods: Quantification of nucleated cells was approximated via reference gene primer amplification. This table comes from immunoSEQ multiplex PCR, and its TCRdb copy is limited to in-frame clones, with some not included. V and J calls and clone size are those listed in that table; D and trimming were worked out from the DNA. Here the sample spans roughly 120,000 clones, about 85% being singletons.

The TCR was taken from a human donor in a cohort sampled during active COVID-19. Sequencing was done on a sample of peripheral blood. The chain couples TRBV30 to TRBJ2-5; 8 bases are a match to TRBD1. CDR3 bases: TGTGCCTGGACAGGGGGCGCAGAGACCCAGTACTTC. Translation: CAWTGGAETQYF.